The 30 T cell receptor beta chains presented below share a single source sample, sequenced in a study of regulatory and conventional T cells in RAG deficiency. The sorted conventional CD4+ T cells were CD25-low and CD127-high, with genomic DNA sequenced. The data were produced by immunoSEQ multiplex PCR, yet TCRdb's version contains in-frame clones alone and is incomplete. The sample comprises about 30,000 clones, 90% to 96% of which are singletons, and about 0.35% rests with the top ten. These data were also reused for a study on regulatory T cells. As reported in that work: The PCR used 52 TRBV and 13 TRBJ primers.

The source material was CD25- CD4+ T cells sorted from blood. These receptors were obtained from a human donor in good health.

Note on this clone: The CDR3 ends on some other residue instead of the conserved phenylalanine or tryptophan, so this is likely a read error. The chain has TRBV9 and TRBJ1-2, with TRBD1 matching over 8 bases. The CDR3 length is 17 residues. Trimming removed 4 bases from V and 2 bases from J; junction bases left unmatched: 13. From germline, CDR1 is SGDLS and CDR2 YYNGEE. The CDR3 DNA sequence: TGTGCCAGCAGCCCCAACCGACAGGGGACACGGAACTATGGCTACACCCTC. Protein sequence: CASSPNRQGTRNYGYTL.

This chain uses TRBV5-6 with TRBJ1-2; D might be TRBD1 (5 bases). Germline assignment: CDR1 SGHDT and CDR2 YYEEEE. Between the trimmed V and J ends, which lost 6 bases and 4 bases, there was a span of 13 bases. The length of the CDR3 is 13 residues. This CDR3 is CASIVSGRYGYTF. In DNA form, the CDR3 reads TGTGCCAGCATCGTATCAGGGCGCTATGGCTACACCTTC.

The chain has TRBV5-4 and TRBJ2-3; 11 positions match TRBD2. The V gene's germline CDR1 is SGHNT and CDR2 YYREEE (reference sequence). This CDR3 is 14 amino acids long. Losses at the gene ends were 9 bases for V and 2 bases for J; bases not matched to a gene: 5. CDR3 residues: CAMLAGGNTDTQYF. The CDR3 region has the DNA TGTGCCATGTTAGCGGGGGGGAACACAGATACGCAGTATTTT. Drawing the rest from reference TRBV5-4 and TRBJ2-3, the complete variable domain is ETGVTQSPTHLIKTRGQQVTLRCSSQSGHNTVSWYQQALGQGPQFIFQYYREEENGRGNFPPRFSGLQFPNYSSELNVNALELDDSALYLCAMLAGGNTDTQYFGPGTRLTVL.

The rearrangement links TRBV19 to TRBJ2-2; D is unresolved. Germline CDR1 is LNHDA and CDR2 is SQIVND (reference sequence). Trimming shortened V by 0 bases and J by 0 bases, and 5 bases separated the two germline ends. The CDR3 length is 15 residues. The CDR3 sequence: CASSIDRANTGELFF. For the CDR3, the DNA is TGTGCCAGTAGTATAGATCGGGCGAACACCGGGGAGCTGTTTTTT. The full variable domain, rest sourced from reference TRBV19 and TRBJ2-2, is DGGITQSPKYLFRKEGQNVTLSCEQNLNHDAMYWYRQDPGQGLRLIYYSQIVNDFQKGDIAEGYSVSREKKESFPLTVTSAQKNPTAFYLCASSIDRANTGELFFGEGSRLTVL.

The V gene is TRBV5-8, the J gene TRBJ1-5, with 9 bases that match TRBD1. This CDR3 has 17 amino acids. The V gene end was trimmed by 2 bases and the J gene end by 7 bases; junction bases not matched to a gene: 13. CDR1 and CDR2 from the germline V gene are SGHTS and YDEGEE. The CDR3 loop is CASSLRKGRDRVQPQHF. CDR3 sequence (DNA): TGTGCCAGCAGCTTAAGGAAGGGGAGGGACAGGGTACAGCCCCAGCATTTT.

The chain combines TRBV5-1 with TRBJ1-4; D gene ambiguous. CDR3 length equals 13 residues. Germline V gene lookup returns CDR1 SGHRS and CDR2 YFSETQ. V was trimmed by 0 bases and J by 4 bases, leaving 4 bases between them. CDR3: CASSLAHNEKLFF. The CDR3 DNA follows: TGCGCCAGCAGCTTGGCCCATAATGAAAAACTGTTTTTT.

The DNA for the CDR3 is TGTGCCAGCAGCTTCGGACAGGGGCAGTTCTACGAGCAGTACTTC. Its protein is CASSFGQGQFYEQYF. The chain uses TRBV11-2 and TRBJ2-7, with 9 nucleotides matching TRBD1. J gave up 3 bases and V 3 bases, and 6 bases lay outside the gene matches. CDR3 length equals 15 residues. Germline CDR1 is SGHAT and CDR2 is FQNNGV.

J is TRBJ1-1 and V is TRBV6-1; D call uncertain. Trimming removed 9 bases at V and 1 base at J, with 6 bases between. The CDR3 length is 11 residues. The V gene's germline CDR1 is MNHNS and CDR2 SASEGT. The CDR3 DNA is TGTGCCAGTGGGAGGAACACTGAAGCTTTCTTT. Its translation: CASGRNTEAFF.

The V and J genes are TRBV19 and TRBJ1-2, with 10 positions matching TRBD1. The germline gives CDR1 LNHDA, CDR2 SQIVND (reference sequence). The CDR3 is 14 residues long. After removal of 6 bases from V and 4 bases from J, the junction contained 5 bases not matched to a gene. CDR3 bases: TGTGCCAGTAGCAAGGGACAGGGGTTCTATGGCTACACCTTC. This gives the protein CASSKGQGFYGYTF.

The gene calls are TRBV6-7 and TRBJ2-5; 15 positions match TRBD2. TRBV6-7 has ORF status, its function being uncertain. J was trimmed by 3 bases and V by 4 bases; bases with no gene match: 6. The CDR3 is 17 amino acids. Written as DNA, the CDR3 is TGTGCCAGCAGTTTAACCGGGACTAGCGGGAGGAAAGAGACCCAGTACTTC. This encodes CASSLTGTSGRKETQYF.

The gene calls are TRBV5-8 and TRBJ1-3; D gene unclear. This CDR3 has 15 amino acids. The V end lost 3 bases, the J end lost 0 bases, and 10 bases lay between the germline ends. CDR1 SGHTS and CDR2 YDEGEE come from the germline V gene. CDR3 nucleotide sequence: TGTGCCAGCAGCTGGACTCAAAACTCTGGAAACACCATATATTTT. It translates to CASSWTQNSGNTIYF.

The chain recombines TRBV6-5 with TRBJ2-7; a weak D match, TRBD2 (5 bases). Germline V gene sequence: CDR1 MNHEY, CDR2 SVGAGI. The CDR3 is made up of 15 amino acids. Trimming took off 4 bases at V and 0 bases at J, with 13 bases between the two ends. Here the CDR3 reads CASSSGGLSSYEQYF. In nucleotides, the CDR3 is TGTGCCAGCAGTTCCGGAGGCTTGAGCTCCTACGAGCAGTACTTC.

This rearrangement joins TRBV5-1 to TRBJ2-2; D may be TRBD2 (6 bases). Deletions cut 4 bases from V and 0 bases from J, with 13 bases between. Germline V gene data show CDR1 as SGHRS and CDR2 as YFSETQ. There are 16 residues in the CDR3. The DNA for the CDR3 is TGCGCCAGCAGCATGAAACTAGCCACGAACACCGGGGAGCTGTTTTTT. Its translation: CASSMKLATNTGELFF.

In this sample, this clone turned up a few times. This chain links TRBV30 with TRBJ1-1, with D perhaps TRBD1 (6 bases). The CDR3 is 12 residues long. The V end was cut by 1 base, the J end by 8 bases, with 11 bases between. Germline-derived CDR1 and CDR2 are GTSNPN and SVGIG (reference sequence). DNA of the CDR3: TGTGCCTGGAGTGGGGACACCTCCGAAGCTTTCTTT. The encoded protein is CAWSGDTSEAFF.

This chain connects TRBV6-4 to TRBJ2-3, with 7 bases matching TRBD1. The V and J ends lost 4 bases and 2 bases, in that order; junction bases with no gene match: 3. Germline V gene sequence: CDR1 MRHNA, CDR2 SNTAGT. This CDR3 has 14 residues. This CDR3 is CASSAGQITDTQYF. In DNA, the CDR3 is TGTGCCAGCAGTGCGGGACAGATCACAGATACGCAGTATTTT.

V usage is TRBV10-1 and J usage is TRBJ2-7, with a weak D call TRBD2 (5 bases). The CDR3 sequence is 16 residues long. V shed 5 bases and J shed 6 bases, with 23 bases lying between them. Per germline, CDR1 WNHNN and CDR2 SYGVQD (reference sequence). This CDR3 reads CASSYIRTGFLLEQYF. The CDR3 DNA is TGCGCCAGCAGTTACATCCGGACTGGATTCCTACTCGAGCAGTACTTC.

The chain combines TRBV11-2 with TRBJ2-5; D is possibly TRBD1 (6 bases). V lost 2 bases and J 5 bases, leaving 12 bases between the germline ends. Germline V gives CDR1 SGHAT, CDR2 FQNNGV. The CDR3 length is 14 residues. This CDR3 reads CASSLSRGWETQYF. In nucleotides, the CDR3 is TGTGCCAGCAGCTTAAGTAGGGGGTGGGAGACCCAGTACTTC.

This rearrangement joins TRBV10-2 to TRBJ2-6, with a weak D call TRBD1 (6 bases). The germline V and J ends were trimmed by 3 bases and 0 bases, with 9 bases remaining between them. This CDR3 region has 16 residues. Germline CDR1 and CDR2: WSHSY and SAAADI. The CDR3 nucleotides are TGCGCCAGCAGTGATCAGGGGACCTCTGGGGCCAACGTCCTGACTTTC. Protein: CASSDQGTSGANVLTF.

The gene calls are TRBV5-4 and TRBJ1-2; the D gene is possibly TRBD1 (5 bases). Trimming took off 3 bases at V and 2 bases at J, with 11 bases between the two ends. The CDR3 sequence is 14 residues long. Looked up from germline, CDR1 is SGHNT and CDR2 is YYREEE (reference sequence). The CDR3 DNA follows: TGTGCCAGCAGCTCGACTCAGGGAAACTATGGCTACACCTTC. It yields the protein CASSSTQGNYGYTF.

The chain uses TRBV30 and TRBJ1-2, with TRBD1 identical over 10 bases. Germline V gene data show CDR1 as GTSNPN and CDR2 as SVGIG (reference sequence). The CDR3 sequence is 15 residues long. With V trimmed by 0 bases and J by 5 bases, 6 bases remained unmatched. The CDR3 is CAWSVVDRGFYGYTF. In nucleotides, the CDR3 is TGTGCCTGGAGTGTAGTGGACAGGGGGTTTTATGGCTACACCTTC.

This chain links TRBV19 with TRBJ1-1; 9 nucleotides line up with TRBD1. Per germline, CDR1 LNHDA and CDR2 SQIVND (reference sequence). V lost 6 bases to trimming and J lost 10 bases; unmatched junction nucleotides: 12. The CDR3 contains 14 residues. The CDR3 sequence is CASRERDRVLGAFF. As DNA, the CDR3 is TGTGCCAGTAGGGAACGGGACAGGGTCCTAGGAGCTTTCTTT.

The J gene is TRBJ1-2, the V gene TRBV2; D remains ambiguous. Germline V gives CDR1 SNHLY, CDR2 FYNNEI. V was pared by 8 bases and J by 6 bases, with 10 bases between. The CDR3 contains 11 residues. In DNA form, the CDR3 reads TGTGCCAGCCGTAGAGGGAATGGCTACACCTTC. Amino acids: CASRRGNGYTF.

V gene TRBV2 combines with J gene TRBJ2-2, with 10 bases lining up with TRBD2. V lost 1 base to trimming and J lost 6 bases; unmatched junction nucleotides: 2. Looked up from germline, CDR1 is SNHLY and CDR2 is FYNNEI. This CDR3 is built from 15 residues. The CDR3 sequence is CASSEGLAGAGELFF. In nucleotides, the CDR3 is TGTGCCAGCAGTGAAGGGCTAGCGGGAGCCGGGGAGCTGTTTTTT.

A single count supports this clone. V usage is TRBV18 and J usage is TRBJ1-6; D unclear. This CDR3 comprises 14 residues. V was cut by 3 bases and J by 10 bases, with 13 bases left in between. Germline CDR1 reads KGHSH; CDR2 reads LQKENI. The CDR3 spells CASSPQEQRSPLHF. CDR3 bases: TGTGCCAGCTCACCGCAGGAACAACGCTCACCCCTCCACTTT.

The chain joins TRBV7-2 to TRBJ2-1; the D is unclear. The CDR3 contains 12 residues. V was clipped by 6 bases and J by 9 bases, with 12 bases between them. Germline V gene lookup returns CDR1 SGHTA and CDR2 FQGNSA. CDR3 nucleotides: TGTGCCAGCAGAAAACCCAACGGTGAGCAGTTCTTC. This translates into CASRKPNGEQFF.

This chain connects TRBV5-1 to TRBJ1-1; D possibly corresponds to TRBD1 (6 bases). CDR1 SGHRS and CDR2 YFSETQ come from the germline V gene. This CDR3 comprises 14 residues. V shed 1 base and J shed 5 bases, with 12 bases lying between them. The CDR3 protein is CASSLQGGGTEAFF. DNA of the CDR3: TGCGCCAGCAGCTTGCAAGGGGGGGGGACTGAAGCTTTCTTT.

This rearrangement joins TRBV7-8 to TRBJ1-5; 7 positions agree with TRBD1. Germline lookup yields CDR1 SGHVS and CDR2 FQNEAQ. V was pared by 4 bases and J by 4 bases, with 4 bases of the junction left unmatched. CDR3 length: 14 residues. The CDR3 spells CASSSGTVNQPQHF. As DNA, the CDR3 is TGTGCCAGCAGCTCCGGGACAGTTAATCAGCCCCAGCATTTT.

DNA for the CDR3: TGTGCCAGTAGTATACAGGGAATAGGCTACACCTTC. It is translated as CASSIQGIGYTF. The gene calls are TRBV19 and TRBJ1-2; D possibly corresponds to TRBD1 (5 bases). Trimming removed 2 bases from V and 8 bases from J, with 9 bases in between. Germline V gene sequence: CDR1 LNHDA, CDR2 SQIVND (reference sequence). There are 12 residues in the CDR3.

The chain couples TRBV5-1 to TRBJ2-7, with 8 bases identical to TRBD1. Germline loops: CDR1 SGHRS, CDR2 YFSETQ. V dropped 5 bases and J dropped 6; count of bases not matched to a gene: 13. The CDR3 loop spans 15 amino acids. Here the CDR3 DNA reads TGCGCCAGCAGTTTTGATCAGGGGGCGCGCGGCGAGCAGTACTTC. Its translation: CASSFDQGARGEQYF.

The chain has TRBV6-5 and TRBJ2-1; the match to TRBD2 covers 7 bases. With 8 bases clipped from V and 6 bases from J, the junction kept 1 base outside the gene matches. The CDR3 runs to 11 residues. The germline CDR1 and CDR2 sequences are MNHEY and SVGAGI. CDR3 sequence: CASRLANEQFF. The DNA for the CDR3 is TGTGCCAGCCGACTAGCCAATGAGCAGTTCTTC.